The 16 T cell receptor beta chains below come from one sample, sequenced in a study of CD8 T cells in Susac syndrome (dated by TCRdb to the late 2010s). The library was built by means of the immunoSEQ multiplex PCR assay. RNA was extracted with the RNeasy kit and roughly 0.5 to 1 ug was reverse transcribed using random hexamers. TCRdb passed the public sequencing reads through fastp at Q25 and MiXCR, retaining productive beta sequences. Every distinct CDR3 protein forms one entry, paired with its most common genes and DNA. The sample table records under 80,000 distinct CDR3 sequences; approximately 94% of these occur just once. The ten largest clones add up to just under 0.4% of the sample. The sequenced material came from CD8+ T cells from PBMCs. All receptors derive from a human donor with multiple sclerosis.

This CDR3 is CASSLEGSETGLYEQYF. The CDR3 DNA sequence: TGTGCCAGCAGCTTGGAGGGGTCGGAGACAGGGTTGTACGAGCAGTACTTC. The rearrangement uses TRBV5-4 and TRBJ2-7; 7 bases are a match to TRBD1. CDR1 is SGHNT, CDR2 YYREEE, per germline (reference sequence). CDR3 length equals 17 residues. V shed 0 bases and J 4 bases; nucleotides not matched to a gene: 13.

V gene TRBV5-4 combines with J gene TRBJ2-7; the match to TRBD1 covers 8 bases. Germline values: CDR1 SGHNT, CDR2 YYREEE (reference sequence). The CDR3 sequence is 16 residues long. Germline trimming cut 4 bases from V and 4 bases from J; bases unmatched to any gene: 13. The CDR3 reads CASSLAGTGVPYEQYF. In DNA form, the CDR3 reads TGTGCCAGCAGCCTGGCGGGGACAGGAGTCCCATACGAGCAGTACTTC.

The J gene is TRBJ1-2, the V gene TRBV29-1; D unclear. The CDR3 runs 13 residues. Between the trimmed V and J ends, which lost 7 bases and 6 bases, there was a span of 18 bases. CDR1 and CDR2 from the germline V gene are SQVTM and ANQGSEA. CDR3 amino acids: CSASEGGSHGYTF. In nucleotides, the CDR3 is TGCAGCGCCTCGGAGGGCGGGTCGCATGGCTACACCTTC.

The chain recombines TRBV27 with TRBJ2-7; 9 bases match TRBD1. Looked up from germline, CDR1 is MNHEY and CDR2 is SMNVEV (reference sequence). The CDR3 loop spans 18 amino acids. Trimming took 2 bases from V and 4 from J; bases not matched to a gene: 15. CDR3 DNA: TGTGCCAGCAGTTTAACCGACTCTTCCGGGACAGGGTGGTACGAGCAGTACTTC. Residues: CASSLTDSSGTGWYEQYF.

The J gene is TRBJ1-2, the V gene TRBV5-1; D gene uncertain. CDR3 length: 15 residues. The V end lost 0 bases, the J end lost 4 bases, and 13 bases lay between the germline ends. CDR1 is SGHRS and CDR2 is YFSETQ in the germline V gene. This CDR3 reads CASSLVAGACYGYTF. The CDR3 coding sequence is TGCGCCAGCAGCTTGGTGGCAGGAGCTTGCTATGGCTACACCTTC.

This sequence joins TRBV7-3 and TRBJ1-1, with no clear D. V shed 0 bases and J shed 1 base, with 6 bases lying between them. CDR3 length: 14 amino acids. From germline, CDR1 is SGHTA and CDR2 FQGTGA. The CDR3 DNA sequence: TGTGCCAGCAGCTTAACCCCCAAGAACACTGAAGCTTTCTTT. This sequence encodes CASSLTPKNTEAFF.

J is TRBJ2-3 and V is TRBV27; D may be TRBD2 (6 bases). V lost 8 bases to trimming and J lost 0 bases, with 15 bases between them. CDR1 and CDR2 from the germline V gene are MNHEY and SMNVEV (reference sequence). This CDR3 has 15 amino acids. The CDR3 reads CASGLWGTSTDTQYF. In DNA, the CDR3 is TGTGCCAGCGGACTTTGGGGGACTAGCACAGATACGCAGTATTTT.

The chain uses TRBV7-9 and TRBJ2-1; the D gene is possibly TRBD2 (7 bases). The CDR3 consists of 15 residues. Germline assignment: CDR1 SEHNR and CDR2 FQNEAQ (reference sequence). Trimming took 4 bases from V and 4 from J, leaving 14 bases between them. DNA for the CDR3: TGTGCCAGCAGCTCTGTGGCGGGGGCGTACAATGAGCAGTTCTTC. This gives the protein CASSSVAGAYNEQFF.

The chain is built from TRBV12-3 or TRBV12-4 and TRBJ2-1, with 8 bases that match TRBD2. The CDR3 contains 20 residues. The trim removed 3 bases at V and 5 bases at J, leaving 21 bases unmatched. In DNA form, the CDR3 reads TGTGCCAGCAGTTTGGGGGCCGGGACTAGTTATCTAGCGGATGACAATGAGCAGTTCTTC. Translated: CASSLGAGTSYLADDNEQFF.

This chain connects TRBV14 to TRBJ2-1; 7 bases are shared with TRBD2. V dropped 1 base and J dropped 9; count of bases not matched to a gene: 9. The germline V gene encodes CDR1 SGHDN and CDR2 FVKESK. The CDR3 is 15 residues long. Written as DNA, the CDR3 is TGTGCCAGCAGCCAAGGACTAGCCCCGGCCGGTGAGCAGTTCTTC. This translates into CASSQGLAPAGEQFF.

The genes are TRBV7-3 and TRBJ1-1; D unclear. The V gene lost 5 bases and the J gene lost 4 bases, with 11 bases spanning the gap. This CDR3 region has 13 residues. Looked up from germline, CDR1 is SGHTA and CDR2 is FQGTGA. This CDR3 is CASSLIRTTEAFF. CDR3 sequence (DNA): TGTGCCAGCAGCCTGATCCGGACCACTGAAGCTTTCTTT.

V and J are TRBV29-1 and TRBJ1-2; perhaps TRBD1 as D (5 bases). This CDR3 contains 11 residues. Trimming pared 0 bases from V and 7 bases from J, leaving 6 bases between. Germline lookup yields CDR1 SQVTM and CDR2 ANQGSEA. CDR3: CSVEDGGGYTF. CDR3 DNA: TGCAGCGTTGAAGACGGGGGTGGCTACACCTTC.

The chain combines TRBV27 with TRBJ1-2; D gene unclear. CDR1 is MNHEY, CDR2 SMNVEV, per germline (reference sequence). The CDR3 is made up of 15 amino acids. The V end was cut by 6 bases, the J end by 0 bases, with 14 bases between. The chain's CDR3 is CASSTKDGANYGYTF. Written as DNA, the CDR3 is TGTGCCAGCAGCACAAAGGACGGGGCTAACTATGGCTACACCTTC.

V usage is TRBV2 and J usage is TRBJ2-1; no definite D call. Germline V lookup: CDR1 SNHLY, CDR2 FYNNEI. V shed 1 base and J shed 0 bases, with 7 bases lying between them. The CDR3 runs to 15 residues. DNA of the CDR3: TGTGCCAGCAGTGAAGGTCCGAGCTCCTACAATGAGCAGTTCTTC. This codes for CASSEGPSSYNEQFF.

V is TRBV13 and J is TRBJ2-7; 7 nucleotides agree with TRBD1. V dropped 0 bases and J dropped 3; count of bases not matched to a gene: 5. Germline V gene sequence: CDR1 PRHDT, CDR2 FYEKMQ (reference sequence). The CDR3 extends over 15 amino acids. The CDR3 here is CASSLGGGGIYEQYF. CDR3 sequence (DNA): TGTGCCAGCAGCTTAGGAGGGGGCGGAATCTACGAGCAGTACTTC.

Written as DNA, the CDR3 is TGTGCCAGCAGCTTATGGATGGAGGGGAGCAATCAGCCCCAGCATTTT. Encoded protein: CASSLWMEGSNQPQHF. The rearrangement uses TRBV7-8 and TRBJ1-5; D is possibly TRBD1 (5 bases). Trimming cost V 2 bases and J 1 base, with 12 bases left between them. The germline V gene has CDR1 SGHVS and CDR2 FQNEAQ. This CDR3 has 16 residues.